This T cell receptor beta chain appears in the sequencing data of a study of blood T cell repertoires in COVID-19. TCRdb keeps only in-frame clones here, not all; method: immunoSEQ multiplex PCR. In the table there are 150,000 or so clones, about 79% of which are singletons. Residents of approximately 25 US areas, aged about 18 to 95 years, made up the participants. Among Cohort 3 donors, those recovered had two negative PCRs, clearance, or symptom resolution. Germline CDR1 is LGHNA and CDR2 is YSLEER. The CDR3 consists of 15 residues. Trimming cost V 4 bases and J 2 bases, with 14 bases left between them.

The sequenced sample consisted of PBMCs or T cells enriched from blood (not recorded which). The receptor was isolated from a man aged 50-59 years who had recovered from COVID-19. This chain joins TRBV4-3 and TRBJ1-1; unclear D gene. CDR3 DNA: TGCGCCAGCAGCCCGCGGGCAGCCATAAACACTGAAGCTTTCTTT. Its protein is CASSPRAAINTEAFF.